The next 27 T cell receptor beta chains were all read from a single sample in a study of T cell responses to AZD1222 COVID-19 vaccine. Method: immunoSEQ multiplex PCR; TCRdb's copy keeps in-frame clones and lacks some. The table shows around 130,000 clones, with around 94% occurring only once. Specimen: peripheral blood, collected on day 0 of AZD1222 vaccination. The receptors originated from an adult in good health.

The rearrangement links TRBV10-3 to TRBJ1-5; TRBD1 matches 8 bases. Unmatched junction bases numbered 2, after V lost 5 bases and J lost 2 bases. Germline lookup yields CDR1 ENHRY and CDR2 SYGVKD. This CDR3 spans 14 amino acids. CDR3 DNA sequence: TGTGCCATCAGTCAACAGGGGGGCAATCAGCCCCAGCATTTT. Protein sequence: CAISQQGGNQPQHF.

This chain uses TRBV19 with TRBJ2-5; TRBD2 might be the D (5 bases). The germline V gene encodes CDR1 LNHDA and CDR2 SQIVND (reference sequence). V dropped 4 bases and J dropped 5 bases, with 5 bases sitting between them. The CDR3 length is 11 residues. The CDR3 protein is CASSSGETQYF. CDR3 sequence (DNA): TGTGCCAGTAGTAGCGGGGAGACCCAGTACTTC.

The chain employs TRBV7-9 and TRBJ2-7; 8 positions agree with TRBD1. CDR1 and CDR2 from the germline V gene are SEHNR and FQNEAQ (reference sequence). The CDR3 length is 16 residues. Losses at the gene ends were 5 bases for V and 1 base for J; bases not matched to a gene: 10. The DNA for the CDR3 is TGTGCCAGCAGCCCTAGCGACAGGGGAATTTCCTACGAGCAGTACTTC. The encoded protein is CASSPSDRGISYEQYF.

This sequence joins TRBV7-2 and TRBJ2-5; weak D call: TRBD2 (5 bases). V shed 5 bases and J shed 1 base, with 17 bases lying between them. CDR1 and CDR2 from the germline V gene are SGHTA and FQGNSA. This CDR3 is built from 16 residues. The CDR3 region is CASSLGVIVGQETQYF. The CDR3, as DNA: TGTGCCAGCAGCCTCGGGGTCATCGTCGGCCAAGAGACCCAGTACTTC.

This clone was observed at least ten times. The chain recombines TRBV6-5 with TRBJ1-4; D possibly corresponds to TRBD1 (6 bases). The CDR3 is 14 amino acids. From germline, CDR1 is MNHEY and CDR2 SVGAGI. Between the trimmed V and J ends, which lost 8 bases and 6 bases, there was a span of 16 bases. CDR3 residues: CASARGGEYEKLFF. Here the CDR3 DNA reads TGTGCCAGCGCGAGGGGGGGCGAATATGAAAAACTGTTTTTT.

The V and J genes are TRBV2 and TRBJ1-4, with TRBD1 matching 10 bases. The junction had 13 bases not matched to a gene; V was cut back by 4 bases and J by 8 bases. CDR3 size: 17 residues. Germline loops: CDR1 SNHLY, CDR2 FYNNEI. The CDR3 sequence: CASSVVRTGGYREKLFF. For the CDR3, the DNA is TGTGCCAGCAGTGTAGTAAGGACAGGGGGGTATCGAGAAAAACTGTTTTTT.

The J gene is TRBJ2-1, the V gene TRBV7-3, with 12 bases identical to TRBD2. Germline V gives CDR1 SGHTA, CDR2 FQGTGA. V was clipped by 3 bases and J by 7 bases; unmatched bases: 7. The CDR3 extends over 16 amino acids. CDR3 protein: CASSFSSGRAGNEQFF. As DNA, the CDR3 is TGTGCCAGCAGCTTTTCTAGCGGGAGGGCCGGGAATGAGCAGTTCTTC.

The chain employs TRBV4-1 and TRBJ2-2; D is possibly TRBD1 (6 bases). This CDR3 contains 15 residues. The germline V gene encodes CDR1 MGHRA and CDR2 YSYEKL. V was shortened by 2 bases and J by 6 bases, with 13 bases between the two germline ends. CDR3 residues: CASSQPGQRPGELFF. Written as DNA, the CDR3 is TGCGCCAGCAGCCAACCGGGACAAAGACCCGGGGAGCTGTTTTTT.

CDR3 bases: TGTGCCAGCAGCTTAACCCCAGCTTTCAATGAGCAGTTCTTC. Its translation is CASSLTPAFNEQFF. V and J are TRBV7-3 and TRBJ2-1; D call uncertain. The CDR3 runs to 14 residues. Per the germline V gene, CDR1 is SGHTA and CDR2 is FQGTGA. The ends were cut back, 0 bases at V and 6 bases at J, with 9 bases in the middle.

V is TRBV7-6 and J is TRBJ2-3; perhaps TRBD2 as D (5 bases). Germline CDR1 SGHVS, CDR2 FNYEAQ. This CDR3 comprises 14 residues. V lost 4 bases to trimming and J lost 5 bases, with 13 bases between them. CDR3 coding DNA: TGTGCCAGCAGCTCCCGGACTTTGGGAGATACGCAGTATTTT. Amino acids: CASSSRTLGDTQYF.

The genes are TRBV29-1 and TRBJ1-2; D remains unclear. The CDR3 totals 12 residues. Deletions cut 7 bases from V and 2 bases from J, with 11 bases between. Germline CDR1 reads SQVTM; CDR2 reads ANQGSEA. This CDR3 reads CSAVTSNYGYTF. In DNA form, the CDR3 reads TGCAGCGCAGTCACATCGAACTATGGCTACACCTTC.

The V gene is TRBV6-6, the J gene TRBJ1-2; tentative D call: TRBD1 (5 bases). Trimming took off 6 bases at V and 3 bases at J, with 14 bases between the two ends. This CDR3 contains 14 residues. Germline V CDR1 and CDR2: MNHNY, SVGAGI (reference sequence). In DNA, the CDR3 is TGTGCCAGCAGACGCCGGGACCGAGACTATGGCTACACCTTC. Its translation: CASRRRDRDYGYTF.

V and J are TRBV24-1 and TRBJ2-7; 8 bases match TRBD2. This CDR3 has 14 amino acids. Germline V CDR1 and CDR2: KGHDR, SFDVKD. Trimming cost V 6 bases and J 5 bases; bases outside gene matches: 8. Written as DNA, the CDR3 is TGTGCCACCAGTACCGCCCCGGGGGGGGACGAGCAGTACTTC. It translates to CATSTAPGGDEQYF.

About this clone: The sample carries other DNA sequences with the same CDR3. The chain links TRBV30 to TRBJ1-1; D unclear. Germline V gives CDR1 GTSNPN, CDR2 SVGIG (reference sequence). This CDR3 comprises 12 residues. V was cut by 3 bases and J by 0 bases, with 5 bases left in between. The CDR3, as DNA: TGTGCCTGGAGCGTAATGAACACTGAAGCTTTCTTT. Translated: CAWSVMNTEAFF.

The chain links TRBV29-1 to TRBJ1-1; the D is unclear. V gave up 3 bases and J gave up 0 bases, with 5 bases separating them. CDR1 is SQVTM, CDR2 ANQGSEA, per germline. The CDR3 contains 12 residues. For the CDR3, the DNA is TGCAGCGTTGATACCTTGAACACTGAAGCTTTCTTT. It codes for CSVDTLNTEAFF.

V is TRBV9 and J is TRBJ1-1, with D maybe TRBD1 (5 bases). The germline CDR1 and CDR2 sequences are SGDLS and YYNGEE. Trimming pared 4 bases from V and 5 bases from J, leaving 18 bases between. The CDR3 has 15 residues. The CDR3: CASSPPWGGDTEAFF. CDR3 nucleotides: TGTGCCAGCAGCCCACCCTGGGGGGGAGATACTGAAGCTTTCTTT.

The V call is TRBV3-1 (or the pseudogene TRBV3-2), the J call TRBJ1-1, with D possibly being TRBD1 (6 bases). The CDR3 covers 14 residues. Germline loops: CDR1 LGHDT, CDR2 YNNKEL (reference sequence). V was pared by 4 bases and J by 6 bases, with 15 bases between. CDR3 region: CASSPAGVVSEAFF. The CDR3 nucleotides read TGTGCCAGCAGCCCTGCAGGGGTTGTTTCTGAAGCTTTCTTT.

The rearrangement joins TRBV30 to TRBJ2-1; D perhaps matches TRBD2 (7 bases). Trimming removed 0 bases from V and 7 bases from J, with 16 bases in between. The CDR3 has 15 amino acids. The germline gives CDR1 GTSNPN, CDR2 SVGIG (reference sequence). DNA of the CDR3: TGTGCCTGGAGTGTAAGTGGGGGGGCTAGGAATGAGCAGTTCTTC. Translated: CAWSVSGGARNEQFF.

V gene TRBV5-6 combines with J gene TRBJ2-7; maybe TRBD1 (6 bases). Trimming took off 3 bases at V and 7 bases at J, with 17 bases between the two ends. This CDR3 spans 14 amino acids. Germline CDR1 reads SGHDT; CDR2 reads YYEEEE. The CDR3: CASSSFRTGNEQYF. CDR3 coding DNA: TGTGCCAGCAGCTCCTTCCGCACAGGGAATGAGCAGTACTTC.

The CDR3 spells CATSRDPFGSVNMDTQYF. The DNA for the CDR3 is TGTGCCACCAGCAGAGACCCCTTCGGGAGCGTTAATATGGATACGCAGTATTTT. This chain uses TRBV15 with TRBJ2-3; maybe TRBD2 (6 bases). Germline CDR1 and CDR2: LNHNV and YYDKDF (reference sequence). Trimming cost V 0 bases and J 6 bases, with 22 bases left between them. CDR3 length: 18 residues.

The chain joins TRBV29-1 to TRBJ2-1, with TRBD2 matching 8 bases. The V gene's germline CDR1 is SQVTM and CDR2 ANQGSEA. The CDR3 runs 21 residues. Losses at the gene ends were 1 base for V and 0 bases for J; bases not matched to a gene: 20. The CDR3 protein is CSVEVFLAGGVPLSSYNEQFF. CDR3 nucleotides: TGCAGCGTTGAAGTTTTTCTAGCGGGCGGAGTCCCCCTTAGCTCCTACAATGAGCAGTTCTTC.

The rearrangement joins TRBV5-1 to TRBJ2-7; D perhaps matches TRBD1 (5 bases). Trimming stripped 1 base from V and 0 bases from J, with 11 bases between. This CDR3 spans 15 amino acids. Germline-derived CDR1 and CDR2 are SGHRS and YFSETQ. DNA of the CDR3: TGCGCCAGCAGCTTGTCAGGGCCGTACTCCTACGAGCAGTACTTC. It yields the protein CASSLSGPYSYEQYF.

The chain recombines TRBV2 with TRBJ1-4, with D perhaps matching TRBD1 (6 bases). This CDR3 region has 13 residues. Trimming stripped 4 bases from V and 8 bases from J, with 11 bases between. Germline CDR1 and CDR2: SNHLY and FYNNEI. In DNA, the CDR3 is TGTGCCAGCAGTGTGACAGGTGGGGAAAAACTGTTTTTT. It encodes CASSVTGGEKLFF.

This sequence joins TRBV6-5 and TRBJ2-1; D not certain. The CDR3 loop spans 10 amino acids. The V gene's germline CDR1 is MNHEY and CDR2 SVGAGI. The V and J ends lost 6 bases and 9 bases respectively, with 6 bases between them. CDR3 loop: CASRMGEQFF. The CDR3 DNA reads as TGTGCCAGCAGGATGGGTGAGCAGTTCTTC.

This rearrangement joins TRBV5-5 to TRBJ2-7; TRBD1 matches 12 bases. Per the germline V gene, CDR1 is SGHKS and CDR2 is YYEKEE (reference sequence). With V trimmed by 5 bases and J by 1 base, 10 bases remained unmatched. The CDR3 spans 17 residues. The CDR3 sequence is CASSTGTGGFRSYEQYF. CDR3 DNA: TGTGCCAGCAGTACCGGGACAGGGGGCTTCAGGTCCTACGAGCAGTACTTC.

This chain uses TRBV12-3 or TRBV12-4 with TRBJ1-2; no reliable D call. The ends were cut back, 7 bases at V and 7 bases at J, with 16 bases in the middle. The CDR3 has 13 amino acids. CDR3 nucleotides: TGTGCCAGCAAGGCTGCTAGTGCCGGTGGCTACACCTTC. Protein: CASKAASAGGYTF.

V and J are TRBV28 and TRBJ1-3; 7 bases agree with TRBD1. Trimming removed 6 bases from V and 2 bases from J; junction bases left unmatched: 4. Germline lookup yields CDR1 MDHEN and CDR2 SYDVKM. The CDR3 has 14 residues. This chain's CDR3 is CASSDTGAGNTIYF. The DNA for the CDR3 is TGTGCCAGCAGCGATACAGGGGCTGGAAACACCATATATTTT.